This T cell receptor (beta chain) appears in the sequencing data of a study of cytomegalovirus exposure and HLA in healthy donors. For this clone: This CDR3 is also generated by other DNA sequences in the sample.

With 60 Vbeta and 13 Jbeta primers, the PCR was carried out. This table comes from immunoSEQ multiplex PCR, and its TCRdb copy is limited to in-frame clones, with some not included. This sample's table has around 100,000 clones. Sequences were obtained from PBMCs. The receptor was isolated from a man between 25 and 39 years old in good health and CMV-seronegative.

The CDR3 bases are TGTGCCAGTAGTATAAAAGGGGGGGCGAACACCGGGGAGCTGTTTTTT. Translating it yields CASSIKGGANTGELFF. The genes are TRBV19 and TRBJ2-2, with D tentatively TRBD2 (7 bases). Germline CDR1 is LNHDA and CDR2 is SQIVND (reference sequence). Trimming pared 2 bases from V and 0 bases from J, leaving 10 bases between. The CDR3 spans 16 residues.